Listed below are T cell receptor beta chains from one sample, sequenced in a study of a mutant IDH1 vaccine in newly diagnosed glioma. Profiling relied on immunoSEQ multiplex PCR, and the TCRdb table lists in-frame clones only, not all of them. The sample records 50,000 to 65,000 clones, roughly 80% being singletons. The starting material was PBMCs, obtained from a glioma patient treated with radiotherapy, temozolomide or both. The receptors here all came from a woman aged 40 to 50 with glioma. The CDR3 runs from the conserved cysteine through the conserved F or W. Fields, in order: clone size, D gene, J gene, V gene, CDR3 DNA, CDR3 protein. A D gene is named only where the DNA matches it firmly. Not every row has a clone size; where given, it reads once, few, many or a size class.

size: .; D: .; J: TRBJ1-5; V: TRBV7-6; DNA: TGTGCCAGCAGCCCCAACAGCGGGAATCAGCCCCAGCATTTT; CDR3: CASSPNSGNQPQHF
size: .; D: .; J: TRBJ1-5; V: TRBV6-1; DNA: TGTGCCGCGGGGGGGGGAAATCAGCCCCAGCATTTT; CDR3: CAAGGGNQPQHF
size: .; D: .; J: TRBJ1-2; V: TRBV2; DNA: TGTGCCAGCAGGGCGACTGCTAACTATGGCTACACCTTC; CDR3: CASRATANYGYTF
size: .; D: TRBD2; J: TRBJ2-3; V: TRBV6-1; DNA: TGTGCCAGCAGGAAGCGGGGGGGCCTCTCAGATACGCAGTATTTT; CDR3: CASRKRGGLSDTQYF
size: .; D: .; J: TRBJ2-3; V: TRBV19; DNA: TGTGCCACTCGGGACGACCGACGCACAGATACGCAGTATTTT; CDR3: CATRDDRRTDTQYF
size: .; D: TRBD2; J: TRBJ2-2; V: TRBV5-1; DNA: TGCGCCAGCAGCTTACTAGCGGGGGTAGCCGGGGAGCTGTTTTTT; CDR3: CASSLLAGVAGELFF
size: .; D: .; J: TRBJ1-1; V: TRBV11-2; DNA: TGTGCCAGCAGCGTGGACAGGAACACTGAAGCTTTCTTT; CDR3: CASSVDRNTEAFF
size: few; D: .; J: TRBJ1-4; V: TRBV30; DNA: TGTGCCTGGGGGATGGGCCCCTATGAAAAACTGTTTTTT; CDR3: CAWGMGPYEKLFF
size: few; D: .; J: TRBJ1-1; V: TRBV4-3; DNA: TGCGCCAGCAGCCAAGAAATAGACTCAACGAACACTGAAGCTTTCTTT; CDR3: CASSQEIDSTNTEAFF
size: .; D: .; J: TRBJ1-3; V: TRBV9; DNA: TGTGCCAGCAGCGTAGACCCGGCTGGAAACACCATATATTTT; CDR3: CASSVDPAGNTIYF
size: once; D: TRBD1; J: TRBJ2-7; V: TRBV5-4; DNA: TGTGCCAGCAGCAGACAGACAGGGACCTACGAGCAGTACTTC; CDR3: CASSRQTGTYEQYF
size: .; D: .; J: TRBJ1-5; V: TRBV7-6; DNA: TGTGCCAGCAGCCTGAGAGGGGGAGAGCAGCCCCAGCATTTT; CDR3: CASSLRGGEQPQHF
size: .; D: .; J: TRBJ2-7; V: TRBV10-1; DNA: TGCGCCAGCAGCCGCATGGGAGACGAGCAGTACTTC; CDR3: CASSRMGDEQYF
size: .; D: .; J: TRBJ1-6; V: TRBV2; DNA: TGTGCCAGCGTGAACTCACCATCCGGGGGCTCCTATAATTCACCCCTCCACTTT; CDR3: CASVNSPSGGSYNSPLHF
size: .; D: TRBD1; J: TRBJ1-5; V: TRBV6-5; DNA: TGTGCCAGCGGCAGGGGGGGAACCAATCAGCCCCAGCATTTT; CDR3: CASGRGGTNQPQHF
size: .; D: TRBD1; J: TRBJ1-5; V: TRBV6-5; DNA: TGTGCCAGCAGAAAACAGGGGGGGAGCAATCAGCCCCAGCATTTT; CDR3: CASRKQGGSNQPQHF
size: few; D: TRBD1; J: TRBJ1-5; V: TRBV19; DNA: TGTGCCAGTAGTTTACCGACAGGGGGTAATCAGCCCCAGCATTTT; CDR3: CASSLPTGGNQPQHF
size: .; D: .; J: TRBJ1-2; V: TRBV10-2; DNA: TGCGCCAGCAGTGAATTTAGGGGCGGGGAAGGCTACACCTTC; CDR3: CASSEFRGGEGYTF
size: .; D: TRBD1; J: TRBJ2-7; V: TRBV6-5; DNA: TGTGCCAGCAGTTACCGGGGACAGTCCTACGAGCAGTACTTC; CDR3: CASSYRGQSYEQYF
size: .; D: .; J: TRBJ2-1; V: TRBV18; DNA: TGTGCCAGCCGTCCCCTAACAGCTAACAATGAGCAGTTCTTC; CDR3: CASRPLTANNEQFF
size: .; D: TRBD2; J: TRBJ2-2; V: TRBV7-8; DNA: TGTGCCAGCAGCTTAGGCCCTAGCGGGGGAACCGGGGAGCTGTTTTTT; CDR3: CASSLGPSGGTGELFF
size: .; D: .; J: TRBJ1-1; V: TRBV2; DNA: TGTGCCAGCAACGACCAAGGGATGGAGGCAAATGAAGCTTTCTTT; CDR3: CASNDQGMEANEAFF
size: .; D: .; J: TRBJ2-7; V: TRBV7-8; DNA: TGTGCCAGCAGCTACCTTGGGCGAGGAGCCTACGAGCAGTACTTC; CDR3: CASSYLGRGAYEQYF